A selection of T cell receptor beta chains follows, all from one sample in a study of identical twins. Each CDR3 protein is one row after TCRdb ran MiXCR on the 5' RACE reads. The repertoire holds about 490,000 distinct CDR3 sequences, with 15% as singletons. A further study also used this sample, focusing on yellow fever vaccine responses in identical twins.

Sequencing was done on a sample of CD4+ T cells sorted from blood. The receptors were sampled from a woman between 18 and 29 years old in good health. The CDR3 runs from the conserved cysteine through the conserved F or W. A D gene is named only where the DNA matches it firmly. Where a row states a size, it is once, few, many or the class of an expanded clone; other rows omit it.

V	D	size	J	CDR3	DNA
TRBV7-2	NA	NA	TRBJ2-1	CASRGAFDNEQFF	TGTGCCAGCAGGGGGGCTTTCGACAATGAGCAGTTCTTC
TRBV20-1	NA	NA	TRBJ1-3	CSARQAGPKSTIYF	TGCAGTGCCAGACAGGCCGGCCCCAAGAGCACCATATATTTT
TRBV28	NA	many	TRBJ1-3	CASNPGAGAGNTIYF	TGTGCCAGCAATCCAGGGGCAGGGGCTGGAAACACCATATATTTT
TRBV5-1	NA	few	TRBJ2-2	CASRGAVGELFF	TGCGCCAGCAGAGGGGCGGTCGGGGAGCTGTTTTTT
TRBV28	NA	many	TRBJ2-7	CASSPPGVQYEQYF	TGTGCCAGCAGTCCCCCAGGGGTACAGTACGAGCAGTACTTC
TRBV5-1	NA	NA	TRBJ2-1	CASSFGTNPDLWQFF	TGCGCCAGCAGCTTTGGGACGAACCCGGACTTGTGGCAGTTCTTC
TRBV20-1	NA	few	TRBJ2-7	CSARASASYEQYF	TGCAGTGCCCGGGCGAGCGCCTCCTACGAGCAGTACTTC
TRBV10-3	TRBD2	few	TRBJ2-7	CAISDPATSGIYEQYF	TGTGCCATCAGTGATCCCGCGACTAGCGGGATTTACGAGCAGTACTTC
TRBV19	NA	NA	TRBJ1-1	CASSYLGGMNTEAFF	TGTGCCAGTAGTTACCTGGGCGGAATGAACACTGAAGCTTTCTTT
TRBV9	TRBD1	few	TRBJ1-3	CASSVEARGAGNTIYF	TGTGCCAGCAGCGTCGAAGCCAGGGGGGCTGGAAACACCATATATTTT
TRBV5-1	TRBD2	NA	TRBJ2-3	CASSTVGRMTDTQYF	TGCGCCAGCAGCACCGTCGGGAGGATGACAGATACGCAGTATTTT